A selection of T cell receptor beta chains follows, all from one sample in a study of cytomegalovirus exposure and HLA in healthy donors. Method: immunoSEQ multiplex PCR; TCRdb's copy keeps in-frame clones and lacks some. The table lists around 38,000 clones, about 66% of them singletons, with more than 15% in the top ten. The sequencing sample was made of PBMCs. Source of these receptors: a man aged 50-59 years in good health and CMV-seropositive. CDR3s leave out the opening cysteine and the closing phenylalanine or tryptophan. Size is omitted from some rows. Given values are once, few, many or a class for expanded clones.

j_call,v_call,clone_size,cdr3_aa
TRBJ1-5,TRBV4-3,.,ASSQDRLVGQPQH
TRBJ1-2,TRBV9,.,ASSVESSRNYGYT
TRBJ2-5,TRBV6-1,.,ATHRGAGEGKTQY
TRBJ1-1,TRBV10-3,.,ASRGTDTEAF
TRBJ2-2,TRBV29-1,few,SVRYGGTGELF
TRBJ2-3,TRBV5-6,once,ASSWIGGADTQY
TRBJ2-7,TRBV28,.,ASSFGGLEQY
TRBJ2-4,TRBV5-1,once,ASSLTSTVAKNIQY
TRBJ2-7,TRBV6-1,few,ASSALRQGYEQY
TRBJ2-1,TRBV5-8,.,ASSIRGAGGDNEQF
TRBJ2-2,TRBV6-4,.,ASRPLAGVTGELF
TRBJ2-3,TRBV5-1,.,ASSSWTGKDTQY
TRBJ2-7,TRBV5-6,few,ASRRGTYEQY
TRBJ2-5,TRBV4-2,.,ASSQDRGAVIRQY
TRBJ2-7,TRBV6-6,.,ASSYSKVGEAYEQY
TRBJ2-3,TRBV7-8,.,ASSRSDWPPDTQY
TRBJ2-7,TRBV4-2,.,ASSQTGTSIYEQY
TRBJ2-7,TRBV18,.,ASSPTTQYYEQY
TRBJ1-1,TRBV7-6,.,ASSRLGGRTEAF
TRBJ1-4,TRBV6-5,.,ASSWTGSNEKLF
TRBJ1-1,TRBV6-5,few,ASRTGGETEAF
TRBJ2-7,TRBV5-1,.,ASSWVTSGGSGYEQY
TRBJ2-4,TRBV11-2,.,ASSLAGKGKNIQY
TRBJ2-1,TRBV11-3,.,ASSLGGQSDNEQF
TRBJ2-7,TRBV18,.,ASSLTGSSYEQY
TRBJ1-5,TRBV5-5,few,ASSVGRGSQPQH
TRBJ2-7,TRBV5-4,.,ASSLDPTGASNEQY
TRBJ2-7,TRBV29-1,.,SVAEGRHEQY
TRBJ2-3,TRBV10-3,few,AIAESTDTQY
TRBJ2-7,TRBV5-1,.,ASTDSSYEQY
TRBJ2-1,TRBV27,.,ASSSQGGEQF
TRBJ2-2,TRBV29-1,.,SVAGQHPAGELF
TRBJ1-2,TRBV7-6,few,ASSPSGRDRGRYGYT
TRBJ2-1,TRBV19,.,ASSIDLYGSGGSYNEQF
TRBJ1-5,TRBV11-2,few,ASSASLGVAQPQH
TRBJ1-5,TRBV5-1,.,ASSLGTGSNQPQH
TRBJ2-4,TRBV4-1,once,ASSQVQGGKNIQY
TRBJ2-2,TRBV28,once,ASSSGTANGELF
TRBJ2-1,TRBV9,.,ASSITGLSGNEQF
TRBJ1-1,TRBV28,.,ASSANRNTEAF
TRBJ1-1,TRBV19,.,ASSPLGMNTEAF
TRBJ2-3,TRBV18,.,ASSPTGFSTDTQY
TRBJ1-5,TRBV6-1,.,ASSERYSSWQPQH
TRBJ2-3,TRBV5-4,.,ASSFRGRATDTQY